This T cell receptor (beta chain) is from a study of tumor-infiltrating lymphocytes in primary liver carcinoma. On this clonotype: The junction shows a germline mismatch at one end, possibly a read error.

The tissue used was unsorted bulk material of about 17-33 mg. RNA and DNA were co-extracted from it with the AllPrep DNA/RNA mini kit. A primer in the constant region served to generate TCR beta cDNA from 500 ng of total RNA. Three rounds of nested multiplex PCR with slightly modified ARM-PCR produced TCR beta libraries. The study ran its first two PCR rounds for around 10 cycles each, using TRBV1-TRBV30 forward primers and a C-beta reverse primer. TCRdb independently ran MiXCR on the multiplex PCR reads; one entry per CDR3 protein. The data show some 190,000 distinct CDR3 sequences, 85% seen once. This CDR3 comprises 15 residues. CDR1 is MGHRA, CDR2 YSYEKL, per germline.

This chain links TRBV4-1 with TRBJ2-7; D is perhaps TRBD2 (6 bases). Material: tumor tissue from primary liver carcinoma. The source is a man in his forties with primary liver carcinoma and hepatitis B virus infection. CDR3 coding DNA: TGCACCAGCAGCCAAGGGCCTAGCGTGTATGACGAGCAGTACTTC. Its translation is CTSSQGPSVYDEQYF.